Here is one T cell receptor (beta chain) with its context. This sample was included in a study of blood T cell repertoires in COVID-19. At the level of the study: COVID-19 samples from acute and convalescent phases originated in the United States, Italy and Spain.

Germline V gene data show CDR1 as LNHDA and CDR2 as SQIVND (reference sequence). V was pared by 5 bases and J by 5 bases, with 7 bases of the junction left unmatched. CDR3 length equals 16 residues. Cohort assignment relied on participant-reported clinical history. Assay used: immunoSEQ multiplex PCR; TCRdb lists only in-frame clones, some missing. The sample records 150,000 or so clones, around 87% being singletons. The sample comprised PBMCs or T cells enriched from blood (not recorded which). The chain links TRBV19 to TRBJ2-1; 12 bases are shared with TRBD2. This receptor was obtained from a woman aged 30 to 39 with acute COVID-19. The CDR3: CASSSTSGSTNNEQFF. CDR3 DNA sequence: TGTGCCAGTAGTTCGACTAGCGGGAGCACCAACAATGAGCAGTTCTTC.